The T cell receptor (beta chain) under discussion was sequenced for a study of blood T cell repertoires in COVID-19. In the study overall: T cells, B-cell-depleted T cells, or PBMCs provided the cDNA or gDNA that served as material.

In the authors' methods: Reference gene primer amplification yielded estimated nucleated cell counts. Clones were read by immunoSEQ multiplex PCR, and TCRdb kept only the in-frame ones, dropping some. The V and J calls and clone size are taken from that table; D and trimming were inferred from the DNA. The sample contains tens of thousands of clones, roughly 80% of which appear only once. This CDR3 contains 13 residues. Per the germline V gene, CDR1 is SGHNT and CDR2 is YYREEE (reference sequence). V dropped 4 bases and J dropped 8 bases, with 15 bases sitting between them. The source material was peripheral blood. This clonotype was obtained from a human donor with acute or convalescent COVID-19. The donor label of this sample is uncertain. This sequence joins TRBV5-4 and TRBJ1-2; perhaps TRBD1 as D (6 bases). CDR3 loop: CASSPANREGYTF. The CDR3 region has the DNA TGTGCCAGCAGCCCTGCGAACAGGGAGGGCTACACCTTC. Complete variable domain (other parts from reference TRBV5-4 and TRBJ1-2): ETGVTQSPTHLIKTRGQQVTLRCSSQSGHNTVSWYQQALGQGPQFIFQYYREEENGRGNFPPRFSGLQFPNYSSELNVNALELDDSALYLCASSPANREGYTFGSGTRLTVV.